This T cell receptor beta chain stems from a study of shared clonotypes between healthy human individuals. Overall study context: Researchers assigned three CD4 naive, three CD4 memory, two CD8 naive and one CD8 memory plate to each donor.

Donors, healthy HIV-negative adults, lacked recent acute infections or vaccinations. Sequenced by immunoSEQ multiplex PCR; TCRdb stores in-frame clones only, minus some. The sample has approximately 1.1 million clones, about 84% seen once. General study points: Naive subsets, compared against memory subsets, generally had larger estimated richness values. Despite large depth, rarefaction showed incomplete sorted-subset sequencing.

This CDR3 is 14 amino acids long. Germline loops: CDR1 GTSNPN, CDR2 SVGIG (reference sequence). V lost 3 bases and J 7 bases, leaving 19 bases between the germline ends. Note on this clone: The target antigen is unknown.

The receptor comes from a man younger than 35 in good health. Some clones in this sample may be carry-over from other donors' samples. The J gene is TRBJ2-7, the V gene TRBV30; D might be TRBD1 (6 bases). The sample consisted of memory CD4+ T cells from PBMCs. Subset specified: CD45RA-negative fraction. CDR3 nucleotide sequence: TGTGCCTGGAGCGAAACCAGGGGCGGCCGGGAGCAGTACTTC. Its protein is CAWSETRGGREQYF.